This T cell receptor (beta chain) originates from a study of cytomegalovirus exposure and HLA in healthy donors (dated by TCRdb to the late 2010s). Study-wide context: An earlier analysis of roughly 500 of the donors reported about 300 Gb of sequence data and around 100 million unique TCR beta sequences obtained from around 190 million T cells. Both class I and class II loci were covered by HLA typing, at four-digit resolution. Alongside the repertoire data, information on donor age, sex, ethnicity and CMV serostatus was compiled. Because of strong linkage in the cohort, roughly five DR-DQ haplotypes were treated as single units for association and clustering. Among 398 genotyped donors of the cohort, an average of about 240,000 unique TCR beta nucleotide sequences were sequenced per donor, about a sixth of them non-productive. The T cell repertoires of 666 subjects were profiled by immunosequencing and related to cytomegalovirus serostatus. A later analysis re-analyzed previously published TCR beta repertoires from roughly 630 donors and added high-resolution HLA genotyping to study TCR occurrence patterns. Typing coverage differed by locus: A, B, C, DRB1 and DQB1 were typed in roughly 629-630 donors, DQA1 in approximately 520, DPA1 in some 570, and DPB1 in 400 to 480. About 280 gigabases of sequencing data and 78 million or so unique TCR sequences were included in an early release covering about 700 HLA-typed donors. To predict cytomegalovirus infection status, the study brought together high-throughput TCR immunosequencing, statistical association of individual TCRs with disease status, and machine learning. An earlier analysis of 587 of the donors applied high-throughput TCR beta sequencing to assess whether each TCR beta V gene segment acted as functional or pseudogenic. Rather than drawing on any new phenotypic data, the later analysis identified candidate immune exposures from TCR beta sequences and the way those sequences occurred across donors. Every discovery cohort repertoire had been produced on one sequencing platform. Among the approximately 400 genotyped donors, approximately 77% belonged to the genetic ancestry cluster associated with self-reported Caucasian donors. Genome-wide SNP genotypes for about 65% of the roughly 670 donors were used in a later genetic analysis, which treated that subset as a discovery cohort. Along with the approximately 620-subject first cohort, a separate validation cohort of over a hundred different subjects was used. The study was designed to test whether signatures of past pathogen exposure could be identified by cataloging public T cell receptors. What the work shows at the level of the full study, not this receptor alone: A total of fewer than 200 TCR beta chains were listed by the study as associated with cytomegalovirus. Only TCR beta chains were sequenced in this cohort, and the absence of alpha or paired-chain data limited detectable features. Linkage disequilibrium might explain the correlated functional status among segregating V segments, but an unknown experimental factor could not be excluded. Roughly uniform sequencing depth across donors was assumed in presence/absence analyses, although this assumption may not hold. In an earlier analysis of some 500 of the donors, most TCR beta V segments appeared in productive rearrangements about 87% or about 30% of the time, broadly matching IMGT annotations. A cluster of highly shared sequence variants was judged likely to be a technical artifact of the sequencing pipeline. Across donors, most TCR sequences were observed very rarely, whereas some public TCRs were present in many individuals. In vitro tests confirmed that a few of the cytomegalovirus-associated TCR beta chains recognize cytomegalovirus antigens. A later genetic analysis associated a missense DCLRE1C variant with V-gene and J-gene trimming of TCR beta chains, and an independent cohort replicated the association. The earlier analysis of about 600 of the donors excluded 15 to 20 rarely observed V segments, including chromosome 9 orphons, because counts were too low. When HLA alleles, especially DR and DQ, strongly co-occurred, attributing TCR associations to individual alleles was difficult. Some IMGT-functional V segments, including TRBV6-2 and TRBV6-3, could not be told apart with the 87-base-pair reads, so those segments were excluded. A further reported finding was that TCR beta sequences accurately predicted the HLA-A and HLA-B alleles for most subjects in the first cohort. A later analysis found that TCR association rates varied across HLA loci, with DRB1 alleles showing the most associated TCRs and HLA-C alleles the fewest. The classifier was reported to diagnose cytomegalovirus status with high specificity and sensitivity in both the original and validation cohorts. According to a later genetic analysis, donors in an Asian-associated ancestry cluster had fewer N-insertions in productive TCRs than the approximately 650-donor mean. CMV serostatus was the only immune exposure information available for the cohort. Compared with equally common non-associated chains, HLA-associated TCR beta chains in a later analysis were more clonally expanded and had lower generation probabilities. Because HLA typing was missing for some donors at each locus, association tests included only the typed subset. A later analysis reported that several top co-occurrence clusters appeared linked to parvovirus B19, influenza, CMV and Epstein-Barr virus. The authors suggested that the approach could potentially be generalized to other disease states and immunological phenotypes. Most CMV-associated TCR beta chains appeared to be HLA-restricted in a later analysis, and the HLA associations seemed to be driven largely by CMV exposure. In a later analysis, about 16,000 TCR beta sequences were associated with specific HLA alleles at a false discovery rate of 0.05.

Here V drops 4 bases and J drops 11 bases, and the junction holds 5 bases not matched to any gene. CDR1 is given as DFQATT and CDR2 as SNEGSKA, both from the germline V gene (reference sequence). The CDR3 covers 11 residues, taking in both the cysteine and the phenylalanine. Only the CDR3 DNA is retained, 33 bases long and in frame from the first base. In the case of this clone: There is no known antigen for this receptor. It has no much larger one-base neighbor in the sample; base qualities were not kept.

The cohort consisted of approximately 670 healthy bone marrow donors. At the time of sampling, every cohort member was nominally healthy, though immune exposures that went unrecorded were likely present. The donor tested CMV seronegative, placing the donor among the 350 or so seronegative members of the cohort. A peripheral blood sample was collected from each donor, and TCR beta sequencing was performed on peripheral blood mononuclear cells. The Qiagen DNeasy Blood Extraction Kit was used to extract genomic DNA from the blood cell samples. Library preparation employed the immunoSEQ multiplex PCR assay. For the multiplex PCR, a mixture combining 60 forward primers for TCR Vbeta segments and 13 reverse primers for TCR Jbeta segments was used. Amplification of the CDR3 region of rearranged TCR beta genes was performed with a multiplex PCR assay on genomic DNA. The amplified TCR beta libraries were sequenced on the Illumina HiSeq System as 87-base-pair reads. Concerning the study's data processing: In a later analysis, some 80 million unique TCR beta chains were counted across the 690 or so repertoires, and roughly 11 million of these chains were shared by at least two donors. Raw reads were error-corrected and collapsed into unique sequences with a nearest-neighbor algorithm that merged closely related sequences to remove PCR and sequencing errors. CDR3 sequences were aligned to IMGT reference sequences to assign V, D and J gene segments. For a sequence to be retained, a match of at least six nucleotides to both a V gene segment and a J gene segment was required. Rearrangements were classified as productive when the CDR3 lacked stop codons and remained in frame with V and J, and all other rearrangements were classified as non-productive. CDR3 was defined according to IMGT convention as the region running from the second conserved V-encoded cysteine to the conserved J-encoded phenylalanine. In an earlier analysis of around 570 of the donors, sequences lacking an unambiguous match to a single V gene segment were excluded. An earlier analysis of around 600 of the donors classified V segments as functional when productive rearrangements were above 56.7% and as segregating when the standard deviation between donors was above 5%. A statistical classification framework was built for diagnosing cytomegalovirus status from the catalog of TCR beta chain sequences. In a later analysis, TCR nucleotide sequences were compared against IMGT/GENE-DB human TR gene sequences so that V and J genes could be assigned. The TCRdist pipeline was used in a later analysis to assign CDR3 sequences and most-parsimonious VDJ recombination scenarios. A later analysis defined each TCR beta chain by its CDR3 amino acid sequence plus V-gene family, and excluded reads lacking a unique V-gene family. As a way to deal with suspected cross-contamination and a sequencing artifact, a later analysis dropped approximately 590 nucleotide sequences that were highly shared and had low generation probability. In a later analysis, a clonal expansion index was calculated for each public chain from normalized within-repertoire ranks of inferred template counts. In a later analysis, generation probabilities were computed with a VDJ recombination model fitted to out-of-frame rearrangements, and the resulting probabilities were checked against IGoR. Hypergeometric tests were used in a later analysis to score TCR-TCR, TCR-HLA and TCR-CMV co-occurrence, with a repertoire-size bias correction applied to the TCR pairs. To estimate false discovery rates, a later analysis permuted the HLA or CMV assignments 20 times. In a later analysis, co-occurring TCRs were grouped with DBSCAN, and TCRdist sequence similarity was added when clustering was performed within HLA-allele-positive subsets. Repertoires with fewer than 30,000 or more than 120,000 public chains, plus five repertoires with anomalous nucleotide sharing, were excluded from co-occurrence clustering. The table comes from immuneACCESS by way of TCRdb, which keeps in-frame sequences with V and J called. Part of the clones is missing from these tables; in studies checked, under half for an unresolved V gene and the rest for unknown reasons. From that table come the V and J calls and clone size; the DNA was used to work out D and trimming. The sample table shows roughly 120,000 clones, and around 86% are seen once. 2.2% of the sample rests with the top ten.

The V and J genes are TRBV20-1 and TRBJ1-1; 9 bases in the junction line up with TRBD1. The source is a woman aged 25 to 39 in good health and CMV-seronegative. Sequenced: PBMCs. The sequence in DNA is TGCAGTGCTAAACAGGGGGCGAATGCTTTCTTT. Translated, it gives CSAKQGANAFF.